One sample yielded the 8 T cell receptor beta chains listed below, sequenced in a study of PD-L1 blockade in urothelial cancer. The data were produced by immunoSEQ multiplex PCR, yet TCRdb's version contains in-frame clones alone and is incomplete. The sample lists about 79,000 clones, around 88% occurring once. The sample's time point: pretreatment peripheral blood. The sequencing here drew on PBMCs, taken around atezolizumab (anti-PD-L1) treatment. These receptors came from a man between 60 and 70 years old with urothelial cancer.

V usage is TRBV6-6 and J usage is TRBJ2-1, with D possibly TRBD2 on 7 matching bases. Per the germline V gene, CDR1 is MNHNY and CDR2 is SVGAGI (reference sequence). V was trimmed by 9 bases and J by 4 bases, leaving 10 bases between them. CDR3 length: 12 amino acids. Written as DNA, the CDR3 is TGTGCCAGTGGGGGGGCTTACAATGAGCAGTTCTTC. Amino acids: CASGGAYNEQFF.

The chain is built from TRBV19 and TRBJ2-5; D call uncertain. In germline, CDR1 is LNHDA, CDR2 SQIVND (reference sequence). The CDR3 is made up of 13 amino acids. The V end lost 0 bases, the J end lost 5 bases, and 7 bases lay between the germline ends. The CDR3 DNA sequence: TGTGCCAGTAGTATAGATCTTAGTGAGACCCAGTACTTC. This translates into CASSIDLSETQYF.

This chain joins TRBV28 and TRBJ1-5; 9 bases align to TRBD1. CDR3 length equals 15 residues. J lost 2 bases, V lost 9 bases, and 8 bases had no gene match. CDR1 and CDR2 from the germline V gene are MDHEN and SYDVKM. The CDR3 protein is CASTDRGRGNQPQHF. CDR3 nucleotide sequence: TGTGCCAGTACGGACAGGGGCCGGGGCAATCAGCCCCAGCATTTT.

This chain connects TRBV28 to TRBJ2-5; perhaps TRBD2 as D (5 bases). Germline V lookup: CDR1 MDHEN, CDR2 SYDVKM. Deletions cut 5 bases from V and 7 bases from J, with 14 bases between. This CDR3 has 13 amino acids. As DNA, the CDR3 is TGTGCCAGCAGTCCCGGCGGGTCTGGGACCCAGTACTTC. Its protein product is CASSPGGSGTQYF.

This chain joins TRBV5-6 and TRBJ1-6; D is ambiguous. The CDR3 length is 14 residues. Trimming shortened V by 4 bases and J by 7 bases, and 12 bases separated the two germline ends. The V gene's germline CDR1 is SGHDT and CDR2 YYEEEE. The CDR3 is CASSPSHRNSPLHF. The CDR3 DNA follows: TGTGCCAGCAGCCCCTCCCACAGAAATTCACCCCTCCACTTT.

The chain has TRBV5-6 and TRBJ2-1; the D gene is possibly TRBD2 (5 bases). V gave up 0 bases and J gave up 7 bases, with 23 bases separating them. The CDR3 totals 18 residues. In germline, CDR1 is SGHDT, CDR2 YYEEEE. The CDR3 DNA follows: TGTGCCAGCAGCTTGGAGCTAGGTCCGACTCCGCGACTAAATGAGCAGTTCTTC. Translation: CASSLELGPTPRLNEQFF.

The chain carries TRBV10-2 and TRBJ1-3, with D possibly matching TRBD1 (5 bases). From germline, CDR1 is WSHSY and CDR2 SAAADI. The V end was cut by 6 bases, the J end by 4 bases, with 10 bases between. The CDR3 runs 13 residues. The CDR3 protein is CASRGWGGNTIYF. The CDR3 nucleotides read TGCGCCAGCAGAGGTTGGGGCGGAAACACCATATATTTT.

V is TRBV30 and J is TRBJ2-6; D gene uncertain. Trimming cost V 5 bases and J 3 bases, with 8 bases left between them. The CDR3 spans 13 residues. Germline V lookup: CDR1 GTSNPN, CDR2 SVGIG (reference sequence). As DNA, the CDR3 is TGTGCCTGGGAGTTGAGTGGGGCCAACGTCCTGACTTTC. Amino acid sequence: CAWELSGANVLTF.